The clone carrying this T cell receptor beta chain was detected ten times or more. These data come from a study of T cells in Graves' hyperthyroidism and ophthalmopathy. V was pared by 3 bases and J by 4 bases, with 11 bases between. In germline, CDR1 is SGHTA, CDR2 FQGNSA. CDR3 length equals 14 residues. Absent ophthalmopathy progression within 18 months defined stable Graves' hyperthyroidism. From around 11 ml of fresh peripheral blood, PBMCs were isolated. Regions amplified from RNA transcripts were the TCR beta CDR3 regions. The study used the HTBI primer set for a first-round RT-PCR of the TCR CDR3. TCRdb re-called the multiplex PCR reads with MiXCR, one entry per CDR3 protein. The sample has approximately 400,000 distinct CDR3 sequences, 15% to 18% seen once.

This chain links TRBV7-2 with TRBJ2-3, with no clear D. This TCR was sampled from a woman under 30 with Graves' hyperthyroidism. The sample comprised blood. CDR3 sequence reads: CASSFTLTSDTQYF. The CDR3 coding sequence is TGTGCCAGCAGCTTCACCCTCACCTCAGATACGCAGTATTTT.